A selection of T cell receptor beta chains follows, all from one sample in a study of tumor-infiltrating lymphocytes in primary liver carcinoma. TCRdb ran MiXCR on the multiplex PCR reads and lists one entry per CDR3 protein. In the table there are fewer than 350,000 distinct CDR3 sequences, around three fifths of which are singletons. Sequencing was performed on peripheral blood. The receptors were gathered from a man aged 35 to 55 with primary liver carcinoma and hepatitis B virus infection. CDR3s include the opening cysteine and the closing phenylalanine or tryptophan. The order of the fields is D gene, J gene, V gene, clone size, CDR3 protein, CDR3 DNA. D genes are given only for firm matches. Clone size is given for some rows only: seen once, a few or many times, or a class if the clone is expanded.

d_gene: NA; j_gene: TRBJ1-3; v_gene: TRBV5-6; abundance: NA; CDR3aa: CASSSPAGGAVSGNTIYF; CDR3nt: TGTGCCAGCAGCTCCCCCGCCGGGGGGGCAGTATCTGGAAACACCATATATTTT
d_gene: NA; j_gene: TRBJ2-5; v_gene: TRBV6-2/TRBV6-3; abundance: many; CDR3aa: CASSYRDQETQYF; CDR3nt: TGTGCCAGCAGTTACAGGGACCAAGAGACCCAGTACTTC
d_gene: NA; j_gene: TRBJ2-7; v_gene: TRBV11-2; abundance: NA; CDR3aa: CASSTQVGNEQCF; CDR3nt: TGTGCCAGCAGCACACAGGTTGGGAACGAGCAGTGCTTC
d_gene: NA; j_gene: TRBJ2-5; v_gene: TRBV7-2; abundance: NA; CDR3aa: CASSLTQMETQYF; CDR3nt: TGTGCCAGCAGCTTAACACAGATGGAGACCCAGTACTTC
d_gene: TRBD2; j_gene: TRBJ2-1; v_gene: TRBV11-2; abundance: NA; CDR3aa: CASVLAGGPFNEQLF; CDR3nt: TGTGCCAGCGTCCTAGCGGGAGGGCCCTTTAATGAGCAGTTATTC
d_gene: NA; j_gene: TRBJ2-7; v_gene: TRBV11-2; abundance: NA; CDR3aa: CVSSLMAAYDQYF; CDR3nt: TGTGTCAGCAGCTTAATGGCGGCCTACGATCAGTACTTC
d_gene: NA; j_gene: TRBJ2-1; v_gene: TRBV29-1; abundance: NA; CDR3aa: CSARLSGAHNEQFF; CDR3nt: TGCAGCGCCAGACTCTCGGGAGCCCACAATGAGCAGTTCTTC
d_gene: TRBD2; j_gene: TRBJ2-2; v_gene: TRBV11-2; abundance: NA; CDR3aa: CASSAGASGDGELFF; CDR3nt: TGTGCCAGCAGTGCCGGGGCTAGCGGAGACGGGGAGCTGTTTTTT
d_gene: NA; j_gene: TRBJ2-3; v_gene: TRBV19; abundance: NA; CDR3aa: CASSISGKDGAQYF; CDR3nt: TGTGCCAGTAGTATTTCCGGGAAGGATGGCGCGCAGTATTTT
d_gene: NA; j_gene: TRBJ2-7; v_gene: TRBV11-2; abundance: NA; CDR3aa: CPSSSPHYEQYF; CDR3nt: TGTCCCAGCAGCTCCCCTCATTATGAGCAGTACTTC
d_gene: TRBD1; j_gene: TRBJ2-7; v_gene: TRBV7-9; abundance: few; CDR3aa: CASSVTGAAYEQYF; CDR3nt: TGTGCCAGCAGTGTAACAGGGGCGGCCTACGAGCAGTACTTC
d_gene: NA; j_gene: TRBJ2-3; v_gene: TRBV10-1; abundance: NA; CDR3aa: CASSSTQIASSTDTQYF; CDR3nt: TGCGCCAGCAGTTCGACTCAAATTGCTTCTAGCACAGATACGCAGTATTTT
d_gene: TRBD2; j_gene: TRBJ2-4; v_gene: TRBV6-2/TRBV6-3; abundance: many; CDR3aa: CASSLASGKNIQYF; CDR3nt: TGTGCCAGCAGTTTGGCTAGCGGCAAAAACATTCAGTACTTC
d_gene: TRBD1; j_gene: TRBJ2-5; v_gene: TRBV28; abundance: few; CDR3aa: CASSTAGTGGLKTQYF; CDR3nt: TGTGCCAGCAGCACTGCCGGGACAGGGGGCTTGAAGACCCAGTACTTC
d_gene: NA; j_gene: TRBJ1-5; v_gene: TRBV6-2/TRBV6-3; abundance: NA; CDR3aa: CVSTYKNQPQHF; CDR3nt: TGTGTCAGCACTTACAAGAATCAGCCCCAGCATTTT
d_gene: NA; j_gene: TRBJ1-2; v_gene: TRBV6-2/TRBV6-3; abundance: few; CDR3aa: CASLDPQGNGYTF; CDR3nt: TGTGCCAGCTTAGACCCCCAGGGAAATGGCTACACCTTC
d_gene: TRBD2; j_gene: TRBJ2-3; v_gene: TRBV4-2; abundance: NA; CDR3aa: CASRQEGYERDLPDTQYF; CDR3nt: TGTGCCAGCAGACAAGAAGGGTATGAGCGGGATTTACCAGATACGCAGTATTTT
d_gene: NA; j_gene: TRBJ2-7; v_gene: TRBV11-2; abundance: many; CDR3aa: CASAGFSYEQYF; CDR3nt: TGTGCCAGCGCGGGTTTCTCCTACGAGCAGTACTTC
d_gene: NA; j_gene: TRBJ2-7; v_gene: TRBV11-2; abundance: NA; CDR3aa: CASSAVDYEQYF; CDR3nt: TGTGCCAGCTCAGCCGTCGACTACGAACAGTATTTC
d_gene: NA; j_gene: TRBJ2-3; v_gene: TRBV29-1; abundance: many; CDR3aa: CSVGRPSGTDTQYF; CDR3nt: TGCAGCGTTGGGCGACCCAGCGGCACAGATACGCAGTATTTT
d_gene: TRBD1; j_gene: TRBJ1-1; v_gene: TRBV12-3/TRBV12-4; abundance: many; CDR3aa: CASSTRDREDTEAFF; CDR3nt: TGTGCCAGCAGTACCCGGGACAGGGAAGACACTGAAGCTTTCTTT
d_gene: NA; j_gene: TRBJ1-5; v_gene: TRBV25-1; abundance: NA; CDR3aa: CASQGWGIGNQPQHF; CDR3nt: TGTGCCAGCCAAGGTTGGGGGATTGGCAATCAGCCCCAGCATTTT
d_gene: NA; j_gene: TRBJ2-5; v_gene: TRBV12-3/TRBV12-4; abundance: NA; CDR3aa: CASRSPRGATTGPVYF; CDR3nt: TGTGCCAGCAGAAGTCCCCGAGGTGCCACGACCGGCCCCGTTTACTTC
d_gene: NA; j_gene: TRBJ2-3; v_gene: TRBV24-1; abundance: NA; CDR3aa: CATSDATALTDTQYF; CDR3nt: TGTGCCACCAGTGATGCAACAGCACTTACAGATACGCAGTATTTT
d_gene: NA; j_gene: TRBJ1-1; v_gene: TRBV4-1; abundance: NA; CDR3aa: CASRGMGTEAFF; CDR3nt: TGCGCCAGCAGAGGGATGGGGACCGAAGCTTTCTTT
d_gene: TRBD1; j_gene: TRBJ2-1; v_gene: TRBV11-2; abundance: NA; CDR3aa: CASSSTPQGQGFWSVRINEQFF; CDR3nt: TGTGCCAGCAGTTCAACTCCCCAGGGACAGGGGTTTTGGAGCGTGAGAATAAATGAGCAGTTCTTC
d_gene: NA; j_gene: TRBJ2-1; v_gene: TRBV29-1; abundance: many; CDR3aa: CSVAKSHNEQFF; CDR3nt: TGCAGCGTTGCGAAATCACACAATGAGCAGTTCTTC
d_gene: TRBD2; j_gene: TRBJ2-3; v_gene: TRBV11-2; abundance: NA; CDR3aa: CASSLQGISGRLDTQYF; CDR3nt: TGTGCCAGCAGCCTACAGGGGATTAGCGGGAGGTTAGATACGCAGTATTTT
d_gene: TRBD1; j_gene: TRBJ2-3; v_gene: TRBV20-1; abundance: NA; CDR3aa: CSARDQGQGFADTQYF; CDR3nt: TGCAGTGCTAGAGATCAGGGACAGGGGTTCGCAGATACGCAGTATTTT
d_gene: TRBD2; j_gene: TRBJ2-7; v_gene: TRBV6-6; abundance: NA; CDR3aa: CASSYLAGVVYEQYF; CDR3nt: TGTGCCAGCAGTTACTTAGCGGGAGTGGTCTACGAGCAGTACTTC
d_gene: NA; j_gene: TRBJ2-2; v_gene: TRBV19; abundance: NA; CDR3aa: CASLSTTRELFF; CDR3nt: TGTGCCAGTCTATCTACCACCCGGGAGCTGTTTTTT
d_gene: TRBD1; j_gene: TRBJ1-1; v_gene: TRBV30; abundance: NA; CDR3aa: CAWSNPGQGVVAFF; CDR3nt: TGTGCCTGGAGTAACCCGGGACAGGGTGTTGTGGCTTTCTTT
d_gene: TRBD2; j_gene: TRBJ2-7; v_gene: TRBV6-5; abundance: many; CDR3aa: CASSTGSGGSHEQYF; CDR3nt: TGTGCCAGCAGCACCGGTTCTGGCGGGAGCCACGAGCAGTACTTC
d_gene: NA; j_gene: TRBJ1-2; v_gene: TRBV28; abundance: NA; CDR3aa: CASLVGDGNQKGYTF; CDR3nt: TGTGCCAGTCTTGTGGGGGACGGTAACCAGAAGGGCTACACCTTC
d_gene: NA; j_gene: TRBJ2-7; v_gene: TRBV11-2; abundance: NA; CDR3aa: CASSLVPGQTHEQYF; CDR3nt: TGTGCCAGCAGCTTAGTACCCGGACAGACCCACGAGCAGTACTTC
d_gene: NA; j_gene: TRBJ2-2; v_gene: TRBV12-3/TRBV12-4; abundance: NA; CDR3aa: CASSFRTPPAELFF; CDR3nt: TGTGCCAGCAGTTTTCGAACACCCCCTGCGGAGCTGTTTTTT
d_gene: TRBD2; j_gene: TRBJ2-3; v_gene: TRBV6-5; abundance: few; CDR3aa: CASSYGLAESTDTQYF; CDR3nt: TGTGCCAGCAGTTACGGACTAGCGGAAAGCACAGATACGCAGTATTTT
d_gene: TRBD1; j_gene: TRBJ2-7; v_gene: TRBV5-4; abundance: NA; CDR3aa: CASSPETGFDEQYF; CDR3nt: TGTGCCAGCAGCCCCGAGACAGGGTTTGACGAGCAGTACTTC
d_gene: TRBD1; j_gene: TRBJ2-1; v_gene: TRBV6-5; abundance: once; CDR3aa: CVSSYGTGGPSEQFF; CDR3nt: TGTGTCAGCAGTTACGGGACAGGGGGTCCGAGCGAGCAGTTCTTC
d_gene: TRBD1; j_gene: TRBJ2-7; v_gene: TRBV7-9; abundance: NA; CDR3aa: CASSLPGQSYEQYF; CDR3nt: TGTGCCAGCAGCTTACCGGGACAGAGCTACGAGCAGTACTTC
d_gene: TRBD2; j_gene: TRBJ2-3; v_gene: TRBV7-8; abundance: NA; CDR3aa: CASSLKESGRARSTDTQYF; CDR3nt: TGTGCCAGCAGCCTAAAGGAAAGCGGGAGGGCCAGAAGCACAGATACGCAGTATTTT
d_gene: TRBD1; j_gene: TRBJ2-3; v_gene: TRBV4-1; abundance: NA; CDR3aa: CASSRTDRSLTDTQYF; CDR3nt: TGCGCCAGCAGCCGTACGGACAGGTCTCTCACAGATACGCAGTATTTT